This is a list of T cell receptor beta chains from one sample in a study of blood T cells in healthy people across ages. Each CDR3 protein gets one entry after TCRdb re-called the 5' RACE reads with MiXCR. The sample lists around 690,000 distinct CDR3 sequences, roughly three fifths occurring once. The sample was blood. Every receptor here comes from a man aged 60-69 years in good health. The CDR3 runs from the conserved cysteine through the conserved F or W. A D gene is named only where the DNA matches it firmly. Size tells how often a clone was seen (once, few, many) or the class of an expanded clone, and some rows leave it out.

. TRBJ1-5 once TRBV7-2 TGTGCCAGCAAAAACGGTCAGCCCCAGCATTTT CASKNGQPQHF
TRBD1 TRBJ1-5 . TRBV27 TGTGCCAGCAGTTTCGACAGGGGCCAGCCCCAGCATTTT CASSFDRGQPQHF
. TRBJ2-5 few TRBV20-1 TGCAGTGCTAGCTCGGTCGGTGCGGTCCAAGAGACCCAGTACTTC CSASSVGAVQETQYF
. TRBJ2-7 . TRBV13 TGTGCCAGCAGCTCCGTGTACTCTGTGTACGAGCAGTACTTC CASSSVYSVYEQYF
. TRBJ2-5 . TRBV20-1 TGCAGTGCTGCCCCTTCTGTGGGCCAGTCAGCCCAGTACTTC CSAAPSVGQSAQYF
. TRBJ1-5 . TRBV10-3 TGTGCCATCAGTGAGGGGGCCTCCGGGCAGCCCCAGCATTTT CAISEGASGQPQHF
TRBD2 TRBJ2-7 . TRBV5-1 TGCGCTAGCAGCTTCGCCGGGGGAGGGTCCTACAATGAGCAGTACTTC CASSFAGGGSYNEQYF
. TRBJ1-1 . TRBV7-6 TGTGCCAGCAGCCCGGACAGATTCACTGAAGCTTTCTTT CASSPDRFTEAFF
. TRBJ1-4 . TRBV20-1 TGCAGTGCTAGCCCCCCAGGGGCCAGAAGCGAAAAACTGTTTTTT CSASPPGARSEKLFF
. TRBJ2-5 . TRBV7-2 TGTGCCAGCAGCCTCGCTGGGGGGACGCAAGGGGAGACCCAGTACTTC CASSLAGGTQGETQYF